This TCR beta chain comes out of a study of blood T cell repertoires in COVID-19. Turning to the study itself: The United States, Italy and Spain were the sources of the acute and convalescent COVID-19 samples. In each case, the material was cDNA or gDNA derived from T cells, B-cell-depleted T cells, or PBMCs.

In the authors' workflow: It was from reference gene primer amplification that nucleated cell counts were estimated. Sequencing used immunoSEQ multiplex PCR; TCRdb keeps in-frame clones, though not all of them. V and J calls and clone size are as listed in that table; D and trimming were resolved from the DNA. This sample has roughly 300,000 clones, with around 89% found just once. Sample: peripheral blood. This receptor was taken from a young man who had recovered from COVID-19.

CDR3: CASSYGGQGIYEQYF. The CDR3 nucleotides are TGTGCCAGCAGTTACGGGGGACAGGGTATCTACGAGCAGTACTTC. This chain joins TRBV6-5 and TRBJ2-7; 9 bases are shared with TRBD1. The CDR3 covers 15 residues. Germline-derived CDR1 and CDR2 are MNHEY and SVGAGI. The J segment lost 3 bases and the V segment lost 2 bases, leaving 5 bases of the junction unmatched.